The present TCR beta chain was sequenced within a study of cytomegalovirus exposure and HLA in healthy donors. Study-level results: One later analysis reportedly identified an Asian-associated ancestry cluster that showed fewer N-insertions than the approximately 700-donor mean.

In this sample, this clone turned up a few times. Its specificity is not known. The study ran its PCR with 60 Vbeta and 13 Jbeta primers. Profiled with immunoSEQ multiplex PCR; TCRdb holds only in-frame clones, not every one. This table holds under 70,000 clones, 60% to 85% found once. Per germline, CDR1 MNHNY and CDR2 SVGAGI (reference sequence). The CDR3 contains 15 residues. V was shortened by 5 bases and J by 4 bases, with 16 bases between the two germline ends. The source is a male donor in good health and CMV-seropositive. What was sequenced was PBMCs. The V and J genes are TRBV6-6 and TRBJ2-3; TRBD2 might be the D (6 bases). CDR3 amino acids: CASSPGDSNPDTQYF. CDR3 DNA: TGTGCCAGCAGTCCCGGGGACTCCAACCCAGATACGCAGTATTTT.